The entry below describes one T cell receptor beta chain. The trim removed 5 bases at V and 6 bases at J, leaving 6 bases unmatched. Germline V lookup: CDR1 MNHEY, CDR2 SMNVEV (reference sequence). The CDR3 extends over 14 amino acids. Cohorts were assigned according to the clinical history that participants reported. For recovered donors of Cohort 3, there were two negative PCRs, clearance, or symptom resolution. The source of the sample is a study of blood T cell repertoires in COVID-19. The wider study: The cDNA or gDNA used as material had been derived from T cells, B-cell-depleted T cells, or PBMCs.

Original handling: Quantification of nucleated cells was approximated via reference gene primer amplification. Libraries were prepared by immunoSEQ multiplex PCR; TCRdb keeps only in-frame clonotypes and omits some of them. That table gives V, J and clone size, and the DNA gave D and trimming. The data show about 320,000 clones, with roughly 90% seen just once and more than 8.5% held by the top ten. Sequenced input: PBMCs or T cells enriched from blood (not recorded which). This TCR derives from a woman younger than 35 who had recovered from COVID-19. The V gene is TRBV27, the J gene TRBJ1-5, with 8 bases aligning to TRBD1. The CDR3, as DNA: TGTGCCAGCAGTCCTTGGACAGGGCCTCAGCCCCAGCATTTT. Its translation: CASSPWTGPQPQHF.